These 29 T cell receptor beta chains share one sample of origin, sequenced in a study of CD8+ T cells in alopecia areata. In each case, RNA was isolated and then reverse transcribed into cDNA as the sequencing template. Generated by immunoSEQ multiplex PCR, the TCRdb table keeps only in-frame clones and is missing some. The sample consists of more than 130,000 clones, roughly 82% of them appearing once. Treatment denoted: oral pan-JAK inhibitor, 5-10 mg twice daily. This specimen was CD8+ T cells sorted from blood, taken at week 4, from a patient treated with tofacitinib. These receptors originate from a human donor with alopecia areata.

The DNA for the CDR3 is TGTGCCAGCAGTTTAGTCCAGGGCTACGAGCAGTACTTC. This sequence encodes CASSLVQGYEQYF. The chain is built from TRBV27 and TRBJ2-7; a possible D gene is TRBD1 (5 bases). The length of the CDR3 is 13 residues. The V gene's germline CDR1 is MNHEY and CDR2 SMNVEV (reference sequence). The V end was cut by 2 bases, the J end by 3 bases, with 8 bases between.

V usage is TRBV5-4 and J usage is TRBJ2-5; 11 bases align to TRBD2. V shed 4 bases, J shed 1 base, and the junction held 3 bases outside the gene matches. There are 15 residues in the CDR3. Germline V lookup: CDR1 SGHNT, CDR2 YYREEE (reference sequence). In nucleotides, the CDR3 is TGTGCCAGCAGCGGCGGGACTAGCGGCCAAGAGACCCAGTACTTC. Protein product: CASSGGTSGQETQYF.

The rearrangement joins TRBV4-3 to TRBJ1-2; 9 bases match TRBD1. The CDR3 totals 15 residues. V dropped 3 bases and J dropped 2; count of bases not matched to a gene: 4. Germline V gene data show CDR1 as LGHNA and CDR2 as YSLEER. In DNA, the CDR3 is TGCGCCAGCAGCCAGCAGACAGGGGGGAACTATGGCTACACCTTC. Translated, it gives CASSQQTGGNYGYTF.

The V and J genes are TRBV7-3 and TRBJ1-1, with a tentative D call TRBD1 (5 bases). The CDR3 length is 13 residues. V shed 5 bases and J shed 4 bases, with 11 bases lying between them. From germline, CDR1 is SGHTA and CDR2 FQGTGA. The CDR3 spells CASSLGTTTEAFF. CDR3 nucleotides: TGTGCCAGCAGCCTTGGGACGACCACTGAAGCTTTCTTT.

This clone was detected only a few times. This sequence joins TRBV6-6 and TRBJ2-7; D remains unclear. Looked up from germline, CDR1 is MNHNY and CDR2 is SVGAGI (reference sequence). V shed 2 bases and J shed 0 bases, with 11 bases lying between them. The CDR3 sequence is 15 residues long. DNA for the CDR3: TGTGCCAGCAGTTACACCCAGGAAAGCTCCTACGAGCAGTACTTC. Translation gives CASSYTQESSYEQYF.

The gene calls are TRBV4-3 and TRBJ1-2, with 9 bases lining up with TRBD1. The V segment lost 5 bases and the J segment 7 bases; nucleotides outside the gene matches: 8. CDR1 and CDR2 from the germline V gene are LGHNA and YSLEER. This CDR3 is 14 amino acids long. The CDR3 DNA is TGCGCCAGCAGCGCCGACAGGGGGATAGGTGGCTACACCTTC. Translating gives CASSADRGIGGYTF.

This clone was counted a single time. The chain links TRBV14 to TRBJ1-2; a possible D gene is TRBD1 (5 bases). The V gene lost 1 base and the J gene lost 13 bases, with 13 bases spanning the gap. The CDR3 length is 12 residues. The germline V gene has CDR1 SGHDN and CDR2 FVKESK. CDR3 sequence reads: CASSQGQPWVTF. DNA of the CDR3: TGTGCCAGCAGCCAAGGACAGCCATGGGTCACCTTC.

The DNA for the CDR3 is TGTGCCACCAGCAGAGGACAGGGAGGAGGGAATGAAAAACTGTTTTTT. This encodes CATSRGQGGGNEKLFF. The V gene is TRBV15, the J gene TRBJ1-4; 7 bases map to TRBD1. Trimming cost V 1 base and J 5 bases; bases outside gene matches: 7. The germline V gene has CDR1 LNHNV and CDR2 YYDKDF (reference sequence). This CDR3 comprises 16 residues.

The rearrangement uses TRBV13 and TRBJ1-1; TRBD1 matches at 7 bases. This CDR3 is 15 amino acids long. Germline CDR1 and CDR2: PRHDT and FYEKMQ (reference sequence). J lost 5 bases, V lost 5 bases, and 11 bases had no gene match. The chain's CDR3 is CASSQSDRVITEAFF. The CDR3 DNA is TGTGCCAGCAGCCAGTCCGACAGGGTGATAACTGAAGCTTTCTTT.

This rearrangement joins TRBV7-2 to TRBJ2-7; D is uncertain. The V end lost 1 base, the J end lost 2 bases, and 12 bases lay between the germline ends. In germline, CDR1 is SGHTA, CDR2 FQGNSA. The CDR3 is made up of 15 amino acids. The CDR3 nucleotides read TGTGCCAGCAGCTTAGGGTTGGCGCCGGCCTACGAGCAGTACTTC. Translated, it gives CASSLGLAPAYEQYF.

V usage is TRBV10-3 and J usage is TRBJ2-7; TRBD2 matches at 9 bases. V lost 10 bases and J lost 2; bases outside the gene matches: 12. CDR1 is ENHRY, CDR2 SYGVKD, per germline. This CDR3 has 15 amino acids. CDR3 DNA: TGTGCCACCACGACTAGCGGAGAACTTACCTACGAGCAGTACTTC. Amino acid sequence: CATTTSGELTYEQYF.

V is TRBV29-1 and J is TRBJ2-7, with 8 nucleotides matching TRBD1. The V segment lost 6 bases and the J segment 3 bases; nucleotides outside the gene matches: 1. CDR3 length equals 11 residues. Germline V gives CDR1 SQVTM, CDR2 ANQGSEA. The CDR3 DNA reads as TGCAGCGTGGGACAGGACTACGAGCAGTACTTC. Residues: CSVGQDYEQYF.

This chain links TRBV7-2 with TRBJ1-4; TRBD1 aligns across 8 bases. Germline V gene sequence: CDR1 SGHTA, CDR2 FQGNSA. The V gene end was trimmed by 5 bases and the J gene end by 7 bases; junction bases not matched to a gene: 18. CDR3 length: 18 amino acids. Here the CDR3 reads CASSPLGRQGALGEKLFF. DNA for the CDR3: TGTGCCAGCAGCCCTCTGGGGAGGCAGGGGGCGCTTGGTGAAAAACTGTTTTTT.

The rearrangement links TRBV11-2 to TRBJ2-1; 11 bases match TRBD2. Germline V gene lookup returns CDR1 SGHAT and CDR2 FQNNGV. The CDR3 contains 15 residues. V was clipped by 5 bases and J by 5 bases; unmatched bases: 5. This CDR3 reads CASSLAGGLNNEQFF. CDR3 coding DNA: TGTGCCAGCAGCCTAGCGGGGGGTTTAAACAATGAGCAGTTCTTC.

This clone turned up a few times. The chain employs TRBV4-1 and TRBJ2-7; 9 bases align to TRBD2. This CDR3 is built from 15 residues. V was pared by 2 bases and J by 4 bases, with 6 bases of the junction left unmatched. Looked up from germline, CDR1 is MGHRA and CDR2 is YSYEKL. The CDR3: CASSQWETSGYEQYF. DNA for the CDR3: TGCGCCAGCAGCCAATGGGAGACTAGCGGTTACGAGCAGTACTTC.

The chain joins TRBV30 to TRBJ1-1, with unresolved D. Germline CDR1 is GTSNPN and CDR2 is SVGIG (reference sequence). V was cut by 0 bases and J by 1 base, with 6 bases left in between. The CDR3 sequence is 13 residues long. The CDR3 reads CAWSVAENTEAFF. As DNA, the CDR3 is TGTGCCTGGAGTGTGGCAGAGAACACTGAAGCTTTCTTT. The variable domain in full, with the rest retrieved from reference TRBV30 and TRBJ1-1, is SQTIHQWPATLVQPVGSPLSLECTVEGTSNPNLYWYRQAAGRGLQLLFYSVGIGQISSEVPQNLSASRPQDRQFILSSKKLLLSDSGFYLCAWSVAENTEAFFGQGTRLTVV.

V is TRBV7-2 and J is TRBJ2-3, with D unresolved. The germline CDR1 and CDR2 sequences are SGHTA and FQGNSA. The CDR3 is 13 residues long. Trimming removed 8 bases at V and 5 bases at J, with 14 bases between. In DNA, the CDR3 is TGTGCCAGCCGTATTGCGGATTTAGATACGCAGTATTTT. It encodes CASRIADLDTQYF.

The V and J genes are TRBV2 and TRBJ2-3; 11 bases map to TRBD2. Germline loops: CDR1 SNHLY, CDR2 FYNNEI. The CDR3 has 16 amino acids. Trimming at V came to 3 bases and at J to 4 bases, leaving 6 bases not matched to a gene. CDR3 region: CASSDPTSGDADTQYF. The DNA of the CDR3 is TGTGCCAGCAGTGATCCGACTAGCGGGGACGCAGATACGCAGTATTTT.

The chain is built from TRBV2 and TRBJ2-1; D is unclear. V was shortened by 5 bases and J by 7 bases, with 12 bases between the two germline ends. This CDR3 spans 13 amino acids. Germline CDR1 reads SNHLY; CDR2 reads FYNNEI. The CDR3 DNA sequence: TGTGCCAGCAGTTCCGACGCCTCGAATGAGCAGTTCTTC. Residues: CASSSDASNEQFF.

This clone was detected a few times. The CDR3 nucleotides are TGTGCCAGCAGCTTGCGCCCGACAGGGGATAATTCACCCCTCCACTTT. The encoded protein is CASSLRPTGDNSPLHF. The rearrangement uses TRBV5-4 and TRBJ1-6, with 8 bases identical to TRBD1. V was clipped by 1 base and J by 5 bases; unmatched bases: 5. The CDR3 runs to 16 residues. CDR1 and CDR2 from the germline V gene are SGHNT and YYREEE (reference sequence).

The chain recombines TRBV6-5 with TRBJ2-3, with D perhaps matching TRBD2 (7 bases). Trimming removed 7 bases at V and 5 bases at J, with 13 bases between. Germline V gene sequence: CDR1 MNHEY, CDR2 SVGAGI. The CDR3 is 13 residues long. The CDR3 region has the DNA TGTGCCAGCATGGCGGGGGCGGGAGATACGCAGTATTTT. Translating it yields CASMAGAGDTQYF.

The rearrangement uses TRBV2 and TRBJ2-3, with D perhaps matching TRBD1 (6 bases). V shed 1 base and J shed 11 bases, with 16 bases lying between them. Germline lookup yields CDR1 SNHLY and CDR2 FYNNEI. There are 14 residues in the CDR3. CDR3 coding DNA: TGTGCCAGCAGTGAAGGACAGGCTCGTTGGAGGCAGTATTTT. Its protein product is CASSEGQARWRQYF.

The CDR3 region has the DNA TGCGCCAGCAGAGAAAGTCACAGAACACTCACAGATACGCAGTATTTT. Protein sequence: CASRESHRTLTDTQYF. The V and J genes are TRBV5-1 and TRBJ2-3; no reliable D call. Between the trimmed V and J ends, which lost 5 bases and 2 bases, there was a span of 18 bases. The CDR3 loop spans 16 amino acids. Germline V gene sequence: CDR1 SGHRS, CDR2 YFSETQ.

The V gene is TRBV13, the J gene TRBJ2-7; D unclear. The CDR3 covers 11 residues. Trimming cost V 5 bases and J 7 bases, with 9 bases left between them. Germline V CDR1 and CDR2: PRHDT, FYEKMQ (reference sequence). Here the CDR3 DNA reads TGTGCCAGCAGCCTCTCTAGTGAGCAGTACTTC. This sequence encodes CASSLSSEQYF.

The CDR3 nucleotides read TGTGCCAGCAGTTTCGGCAGCCCTAACTCCTACGAGCAGTACTTC. It encodes CASSFGSPNSYEQYF. This chain links TRBV27 with TRBJ2-7; no reliable D call. The V and J ends lost 3 bases and 0 bases respectively, with 12 bases between them. Germline CDR1 and CDR2: MNHEY and SMNVEV (reference sequence). This CDR3 has 15 amino acids.

This sequence joins TRBV5-6 and TRBJ2-3, with D perhaps assigned TRBD1 or TRBD2 (5 bases each). The CDR3 length is 17 residues. The germline V and J ends were trimmed by 0 bases and 1 base, with 15 bases remaining between them. From germline, CDR1 is SGHDT and CDR2 YYEEEE. The CDR3 region is CASSLEGPRGGTDTQYF. The CDR3 DNA reads as TGTGCCAGCAGCTTGGAGGGTCCAAGAGGGGGCACAGATACGCAGTATTTT.

The chain employs TRBV4-2 and TRBJ2-2, with D maybe TRBD1 (5 bases). Germline assignment: CDR1 LGHNA and CDR2 YNFKEQ. CDR3 size: 16 residues. V dropped 0 bases and J dropped 6 bases, with 14 bases sitting between them. The CDR3 DNA follows: TGTGCCAGCAGCCAAGAATCGTCAGGGTGGGCCGGGGAGCTGTTTTTT. It encodes CASSQESSGWAGELFF.

The chain combines TRBV7-9 with TRBJ2-5; tentative D call: TRBD2 (5 bases). V lost 6 bases to trimming and J lost 4 bases, with 12 bases between them. The CDR3 spans 13 residues. The V gene's germline CDR1 is SEHNR and CDR2 FQNEAQ (reference sequence). The CDR3 reads CASRPGLLETQYF. The CDR3 DNA sequence: TGTGCCAGCAGACCCGGACTGTTAGAGACCCAGTACTTC.

V gene TRBV7-2 combines with J gene TRBJ2-5, with TRBD2 matching over 8 bases. V shed 4 bases, J shed 4 bases, and the junction held 8 bases outside the gene matches. This CDR3 has 15 amino acids. Per germline, CDR1 SGHTA and CDR2 FQGNSA. The DNA of the CDR3 is TGTGCCAGCAGCTATAACGGGGGGGCTTTAGAGACCCAGTACTTC. Its translation is CASSYNGGALETQYF.